The present T cell receptor (beta chain) was sequenced within a study of T cell responses to AZD1222 COVID-19 vaccine. The CDR3 contains 18 residues. Germline values: CDR1 LGHNA, CDR2 YNFKEQ. With V trimmed by 0 bases and J by 0 bases, 9 bases remained unmatched. With respect to this clone: What it binds is not known.

The protocol was immunoSEQ multiplex PCR, while the TCRdb copy is restricted to in-frame clones and leaves out a portion. The table lists about 150,000 clones, about 89% of them singletons. Findings of the study overall: CD4 TCRs covered the whole spike, strongest at regions 160-218 and 743-854. Nearly half of unique spike-specific TCRs reportedly avoided B.1.351 and B.1.1.7 mutated regions.

The sequences come from peripheral blood, collected on day 0 of AZD1222 vaccination. The source is an adult in good health. The chain uses TRBV4-2 and TRBJ2-7, with TRBD2 matching over 9 bases. The CDR3 region has the DNA TGTGCCAGCAGCCAAGATGGAGTAGCGGGAGTTGGCTCCTACGAGCAGTACTTC. Translating gives CASSQDGVAGVGSYEQYF.